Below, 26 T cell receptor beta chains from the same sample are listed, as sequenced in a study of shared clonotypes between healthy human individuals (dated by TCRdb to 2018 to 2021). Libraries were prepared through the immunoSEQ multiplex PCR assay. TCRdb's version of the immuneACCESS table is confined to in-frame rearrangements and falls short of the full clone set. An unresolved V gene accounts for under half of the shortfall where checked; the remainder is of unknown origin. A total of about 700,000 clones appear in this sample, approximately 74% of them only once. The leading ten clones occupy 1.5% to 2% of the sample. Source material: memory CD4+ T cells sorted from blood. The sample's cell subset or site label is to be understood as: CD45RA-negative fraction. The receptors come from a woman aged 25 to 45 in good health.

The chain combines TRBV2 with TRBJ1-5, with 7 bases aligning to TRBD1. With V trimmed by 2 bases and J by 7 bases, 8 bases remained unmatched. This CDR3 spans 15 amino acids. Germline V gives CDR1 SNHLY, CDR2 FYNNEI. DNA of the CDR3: TGTGCCAGCAGTGAATTGGGACAGCCGGGGCAGCCCCAGCATTTT. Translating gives CASSELGQPGQPQHF.

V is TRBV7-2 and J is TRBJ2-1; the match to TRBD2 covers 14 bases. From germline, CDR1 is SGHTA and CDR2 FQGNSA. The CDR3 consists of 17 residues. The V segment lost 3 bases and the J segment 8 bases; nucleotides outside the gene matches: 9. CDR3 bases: TGTGCCAGCAGCTTCCTAGGGACTAGCGGGAGAGAGTATGAGCAGTTCTTC. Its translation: CASSFLGTSGREYEQFF.

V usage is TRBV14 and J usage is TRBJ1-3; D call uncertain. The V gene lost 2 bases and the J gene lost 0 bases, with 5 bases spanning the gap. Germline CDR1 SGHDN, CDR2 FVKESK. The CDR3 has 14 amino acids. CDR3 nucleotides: TGTGCCAGCAGCCAAAGTGCCTCTGGAAACACCATATATTTT. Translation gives CASSQSASGNTIYF. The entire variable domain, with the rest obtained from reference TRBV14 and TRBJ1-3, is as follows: EAGVTQFPSHSVIEKGQTVTLRCDPISGHDNLYWYRRVMGKEIKFLLHFVKESKQDESGMPNNRFLAERTGGTYSTLKVQPAELEDSGVYFCASSQSASGNTIYFGEGSWLTVV.

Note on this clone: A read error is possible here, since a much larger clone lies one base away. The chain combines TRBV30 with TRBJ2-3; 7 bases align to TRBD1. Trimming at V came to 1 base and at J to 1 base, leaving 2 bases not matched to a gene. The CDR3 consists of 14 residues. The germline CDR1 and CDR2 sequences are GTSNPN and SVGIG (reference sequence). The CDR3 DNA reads TGTGCCTGGAGTGGACAGGGTGGCACAGATACGCAGTATTTT. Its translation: CAWSGQGGTDTQYF.

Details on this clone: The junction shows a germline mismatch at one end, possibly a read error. CDR3 amino acids: CASSLAGTSGGNTGELFF. As DNA, the CDR3 is TGCGCCAGCAGCTTGGCCGGGACTAGCGGGGGGAACACTGGGGAGCTGTTTTTT. This sequence joins TRBV5-1 and TRBJ2-2; 15 bases are shared with TRBD2. This CDR3 is built from 18 residues. Germline V lookup: CDR1 SGHRS, CDR2 YFSETQ. The whole variable domain, filled in from reference TRBV5-1 and TRBJ2-2, reads KAGVTQTPRYLIKTRGQQVTLSCSPISGHRSVSWYQQTPGQGLQFLFEYFSETQRNKGNFPGRFSGRQFSNSRSEMNVSTLELGDSALYLCASSLAGTSGGNTGELFFGEGSRLTVL.

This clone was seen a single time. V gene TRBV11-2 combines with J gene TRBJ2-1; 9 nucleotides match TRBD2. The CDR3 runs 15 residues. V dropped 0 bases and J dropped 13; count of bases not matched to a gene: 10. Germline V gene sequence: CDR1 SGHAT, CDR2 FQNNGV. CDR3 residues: CASSLDPTSGRLQFF. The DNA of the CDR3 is TGTGCCAGCAGCTTAGATCCGACTAGCGGCCGTCTACAGTTCTTC.

CDR3 nucleotide sequence: TGTGCCAGTAGTACTCGAGGTTCGGGAGATCAGCCCCAGCATTTT. It codes for CASSTRGSGDQPQHF. The J gene is TRBJ1-5, the V gene TRBV19; no clear D. Germline V gene lookup returns CDR1 LNHDA and CDR2 SQIVND (reference sequence). CDR3 length: 15 residues. V was trimmed by 4 bases and J by 5 bases, leaving 15 bases between them. The full variable domain, in which reference TRBV19 and TRBJ1-5 provide the parts outside the CDR3, is DGGITQSPKYLFRKEGQNVTLSCEQNLNHDAMYWYRQDPGQGLRLIYYSQIVNDFQKGDIAEGYSVSREKKESFPLTVTSAQKNPTAFYLCASSTRGSGDQPQHFGDGTRLSIL.

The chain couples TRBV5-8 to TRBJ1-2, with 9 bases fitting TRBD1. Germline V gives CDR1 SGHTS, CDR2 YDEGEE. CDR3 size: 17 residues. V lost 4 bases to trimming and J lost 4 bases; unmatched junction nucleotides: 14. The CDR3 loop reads CASSPNRGRVRSYGYTF. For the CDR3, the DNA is TGTGCCAGCAGCCCGAACAGGGGGCGCGTTCGTAGCTATGGCTACACCTTC.

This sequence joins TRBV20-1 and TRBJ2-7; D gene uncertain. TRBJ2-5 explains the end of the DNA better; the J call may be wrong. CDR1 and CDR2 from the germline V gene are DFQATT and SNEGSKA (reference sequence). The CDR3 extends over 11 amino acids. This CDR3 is CSARVPPTQYF. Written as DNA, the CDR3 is TGCAGTGCTAGAGTTCCTCCGACCCAGTACTTC.

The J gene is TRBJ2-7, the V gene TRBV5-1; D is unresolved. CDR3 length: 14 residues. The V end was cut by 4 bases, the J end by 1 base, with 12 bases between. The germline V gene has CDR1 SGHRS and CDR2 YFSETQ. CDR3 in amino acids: CASSPSDLSYEQYF. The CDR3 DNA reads TGCGCCAGCAGCCCTTCTGATCTATCCTACGAGCAGTACTTC.

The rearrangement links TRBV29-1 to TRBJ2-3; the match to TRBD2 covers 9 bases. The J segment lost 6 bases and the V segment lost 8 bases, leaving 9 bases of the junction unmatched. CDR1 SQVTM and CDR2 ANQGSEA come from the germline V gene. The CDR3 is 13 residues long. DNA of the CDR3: TGCAGCTCCCATAGCGGGAGCGGTGATACGCAGTATTTT. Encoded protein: CSSHSGSGDTQYF.

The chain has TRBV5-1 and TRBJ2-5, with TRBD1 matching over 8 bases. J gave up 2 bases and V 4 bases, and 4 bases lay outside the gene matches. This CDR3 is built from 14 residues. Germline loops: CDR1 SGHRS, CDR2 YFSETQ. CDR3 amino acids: CASSMTGDQETQYF. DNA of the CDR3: TGCGCCAGCAGCATGACAGGGGATCAAGAGACCCAGTACTTC.

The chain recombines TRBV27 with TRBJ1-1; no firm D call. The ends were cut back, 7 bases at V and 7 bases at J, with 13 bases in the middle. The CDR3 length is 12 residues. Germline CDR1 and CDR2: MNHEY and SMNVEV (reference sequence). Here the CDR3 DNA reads TGTGCCAGCAAAGGGCAGATAAGTGAAGCTTTCTTT. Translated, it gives CASKGQISEAFF.

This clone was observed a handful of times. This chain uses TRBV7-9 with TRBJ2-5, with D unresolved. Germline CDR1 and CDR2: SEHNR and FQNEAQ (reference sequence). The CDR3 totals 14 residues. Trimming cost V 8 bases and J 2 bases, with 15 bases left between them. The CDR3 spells CASGSLGQQETQYF. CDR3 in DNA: TGTGCCAGCGGGTCGTTGGGCCAACAAGAGACCCAGTACTTC.

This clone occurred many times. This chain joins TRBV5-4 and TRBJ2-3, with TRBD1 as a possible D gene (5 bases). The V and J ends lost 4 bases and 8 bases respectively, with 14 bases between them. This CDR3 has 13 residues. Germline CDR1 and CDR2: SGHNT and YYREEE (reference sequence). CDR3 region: CASSPGYGATQYF. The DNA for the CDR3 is TGTGCCAGCAGCCCAGGCTATGGGGCTACGCAGTATTTT.

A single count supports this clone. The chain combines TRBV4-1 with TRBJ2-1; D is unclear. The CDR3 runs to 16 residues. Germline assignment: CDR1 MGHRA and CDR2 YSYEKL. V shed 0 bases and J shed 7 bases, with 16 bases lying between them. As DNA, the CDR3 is TGCGCCAGCAGCCAAGAGGGTCGGCCAGGCCGGAATGAGCAGTTCTTC. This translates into CASSQEGRPGRNEQFF.

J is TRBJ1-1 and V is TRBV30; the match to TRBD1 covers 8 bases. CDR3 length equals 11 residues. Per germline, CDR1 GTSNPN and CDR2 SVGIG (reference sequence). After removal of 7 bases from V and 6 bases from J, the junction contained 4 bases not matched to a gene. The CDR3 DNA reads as TGTGCCTTCCGGACAGGGCCTGAAGCTTTCTTT. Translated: CAFRTGPEAFF.

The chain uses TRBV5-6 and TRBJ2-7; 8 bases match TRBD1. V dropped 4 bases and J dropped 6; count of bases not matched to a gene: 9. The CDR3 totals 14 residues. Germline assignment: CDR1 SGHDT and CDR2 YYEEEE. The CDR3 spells CASSRQGTSREQYF. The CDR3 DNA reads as TGTGCCAGCAGCCGACAGGGGACTTCGCGCGAGCAGTACTTC.

Written as DNA, the CDR3 is TGTGCCAGCAGCTTAGCGAAAGTGGGTCAGGGGGCAAGAGAGCAGTACTTC. It specifies CASSLAKVGQGAREQYF. This chain links TRBV7-9 with TRBJ2-7; 8 bases agree with TRBD1. Germline V CDR1 and CDR2: SEHNR, FQNEAQ (reference sequence). Trimming took 0 bases from V and 7 from J; bases not matched to a gene: 14. CDR3 size: 17 residues. Using reference TRBV7-9 and TRBJ2-7 for the parts outside the CDR3, the full variable domain is DTGVSQNPRHKITKRGQNVTFRCDPISEHNRLYWYRQTLGQGPEFLTYFQNEAQLEKSRLLSDRFSAERPKGSFSTLEIQRTEQGDSAMYLCASSLAKVGQGAREQYFGPGTRLTVT.

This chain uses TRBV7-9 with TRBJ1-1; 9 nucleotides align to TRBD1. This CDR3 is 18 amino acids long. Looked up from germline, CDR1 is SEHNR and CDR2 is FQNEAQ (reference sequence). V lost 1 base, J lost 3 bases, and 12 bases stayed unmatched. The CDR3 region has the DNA TGTGCCAGCAGCTTAGTAGGGACAGGGAGTGTAGACGACACTGAAGCTTTCTTT. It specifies CASSLVGTGSVDDTEAFF.

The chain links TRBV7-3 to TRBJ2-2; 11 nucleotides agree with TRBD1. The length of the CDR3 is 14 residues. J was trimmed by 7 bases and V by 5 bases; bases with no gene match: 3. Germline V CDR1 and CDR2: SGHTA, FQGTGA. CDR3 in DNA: TGTGCCAGCAGCGGACAGGGGGCAATCGGGGAGCTGTTTTTT. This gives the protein CASSGQGAIGELFF.

Here the CDR3 DNA reads TGTGCCAGCAGCCCTAACAGGGGTACAGATACGCAGTATTTT. Encoded protein: CASSPNRGTDTQYF. This chain joins TRBV7-9 and TRBJ2-3; 7 bases are a match to TRBD1. The CDR3 sequence is 14 residues long. The V segment lost 5 bases and the J segment 3 bases; nucleotides outside the gene matches: 5. Germline loops: CDR1 SEHNR, CDR2 FQNEAQ (reference sequence).

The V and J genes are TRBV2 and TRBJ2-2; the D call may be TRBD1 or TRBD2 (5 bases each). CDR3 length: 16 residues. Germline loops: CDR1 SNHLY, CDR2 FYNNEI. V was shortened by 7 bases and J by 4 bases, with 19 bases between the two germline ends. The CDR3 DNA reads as TGTGCCAGCACCCAAGAGGGGCAGGCGACCACCGGGGAGCTGTTTTTT. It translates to CASTQEGQATTGELFF.

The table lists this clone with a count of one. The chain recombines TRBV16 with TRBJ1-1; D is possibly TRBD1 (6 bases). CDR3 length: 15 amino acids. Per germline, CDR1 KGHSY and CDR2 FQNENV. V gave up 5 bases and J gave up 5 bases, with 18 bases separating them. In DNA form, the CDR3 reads TGTGCCAGCAGCGTTCAACAGGGCTCGAGAACTGAAGCTTTCTTT. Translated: CASSVQQGSRTEAFF.

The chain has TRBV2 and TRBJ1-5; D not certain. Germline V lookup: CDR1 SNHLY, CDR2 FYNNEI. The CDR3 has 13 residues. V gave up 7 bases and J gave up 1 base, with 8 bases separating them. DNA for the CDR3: TGTGCCAGCAAGACACGGAGCAATCAGCCCCAGCATTTT. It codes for CASKTRSNQPQHF. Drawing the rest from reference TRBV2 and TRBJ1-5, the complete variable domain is EPEVTQTPSHQVTQMGQEVILRCVPISNHLYFYWYRQILGQKVEFLVSFYNNEISEKSEIFDDQFSVERPDGSNFTLKIRSTKLEDSAMYFCASKTRSNQPQHFGDGTRLSIL.

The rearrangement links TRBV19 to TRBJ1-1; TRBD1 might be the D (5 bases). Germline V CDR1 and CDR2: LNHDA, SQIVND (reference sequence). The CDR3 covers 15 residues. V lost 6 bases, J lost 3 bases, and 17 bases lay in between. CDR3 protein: CASSLLLIQDTEAFF. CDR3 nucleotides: TGTGCCAGTAGCCTCCTCCTAATACAGGACACTGAAGCTTTCTTT.